The clone carrying this T cell receptor beta chain has a handful of counts. Antigen specificity is unknown. The sample belongs to a study of T cell repertoires in cytomegalovirus infection. About the study: Evidence of both CMV infection and a matching HLA type came from public TCR beta signatures.

MiXCR, applied by TCRdb to the reads, yields one record per CDR3 protein. In the table there are roughly 250,000 distinct CDR3 sequences, 22% of which are singletons. Study-wide points: HLA-C-restricted CMV clonotypes gave the most frequent clonotype in two of eight donors.

Sequenced sample: CD8+ T cells from PBMCs. This receptor was identified in a human donor in good health (CMV status not recorded). Some clones in this sample may be carry-over from other donors' samples.

CDR3 bases: TGTGCCAGCAGCTCCGGACAGGACAGCCTCTACGAGCAGTACTTC. Its protein is CASSSGQDSLYEQYF. V usage is TRBV5-5 and J usage is TRBJ2-7; 7 bases fit TRBD1. J lost 3 bases, V lost 3 bases, and 9 bases had no gene match. CDR1 SGHKS and CDR2 YYEKEE come from the germline V gene (reference sequence). The CDR3 runs 15 residues.